A selection of T cell receptor beta chains follows, all from one sample in a study of post-analysis software for immune sequencing data. TCRdb re-called the PCR reads through MiXCR, storing one row per CDR3 protein. The top ten hold about 1.8% of the sample, which has about 620,000 distinct CDR3 sequences, roughly 45% seen once. The specimen sequenced was blood. Every receptor here comes from a girl between 10 and 17 years old with multiple sclerosis. CDR3s include the opening cysteine and the closing phenylalanine or tryptophan. Fields, in order: CDR3 length, V gene, J gene, D gene, clone size, CDR3 DNA, CDR3 protein. The D gene is left open where the match is weak. Where a row states a size, it is once, few, many or the class of an expanded clone; other rows omit it.

16	TRBV28	TRBJ2-5	NA	NA	TGTGCCAGCAGTTTTGACCCAACAGGGAACCAAGAGACCCAGTACTTC	CASSFDPTGNQETQYF
12	TRBV15	TRBJ2-5	NA	few	TGTGCCACCAGCAGAGATCGGGAGACCCAGTACTTC	CATSRDRETQYF
16	TRBV5-1	TRBJ2-1	TRBD2	NA	TGCGCCAGCAGCTTGGACGCGGGAGGCTACTACAATGAGCAGTTCTTC	CASSLDAGGYYNEQFF
13	TRBV24-1	TRBJ1-5	NA	NA	TGTGCCACCAGTGATCGCACCTGGGAGCCCCGGCATTTT	CATSDRTWEPRHF
15	TRBV20-1	TRBJ2-5	TRBD2	NA	TGCAGTGCTAGGCCGACTAGCGGAGCACAAGAGACCCAGTACTTC	CSARPTSGAQETQYF
15	TRBV4-1	TRBJ2-1	TRBD2	NA	TGCGCCAGCAGCTCTAGCGGGGGGGACTACAATGAGCAGTTCTTC	CASSSSGGDYNEQFF
14	TRBV10-3	TRBJ1-1	NA	few	TGTGCCATCAGTGAGTCGATGCTAGGCACTGAAGCTTTCTTT	CAISESMLGTEAFF
16	TRBV20-1	TRBJ2-1	NA	NA	TGCAGTGCTCGAAATAGCGAGACCAGCTCCTACAATGAGCAGTTCTTC	CSARNSETSSYNEQFF
17	TRBV12-3/TRBV12-4	TRBJ2-3	NA	NA	TGTGCCAGCAGTTGGGTGACTGACAGGCTCGAGTTGGATACGCAGTATTTT	CASSWVTDRLELDTQYF
16	TRBV7-9	TRBJ2-1	NA	few	TGTGCCAGCAGCTTAATAAAGGGGGGCTCCTACAATGAGCAGTTCTTC	CASSLIKGGSYNEQFF
14	TRBV5-5	TRBJ1-1	NA	NA	TGTGCCAGCAGCTTGGACCCCGGGACGGCTGAAGCTTTCTTT	CASSLDPGTAEAFF
14	TRBV7-2	TRBJ1-2	NA	NA	TGTGCCAGCAGATCTAGGGTGGGGACGTCAGGCTACACCTTC	CASRSRVGTSGYTF
14	TRBV20-1	TRBJ1-1	NA	NA	TGCAGTGCTCTGGGTGGGGGACTGAACACTGAAGCTTTCTTT	CSALGGGLNTEAFF
15	TRBV7-9	TRBJ1-6	TRBD1	few	TGTGCCAGCAGACGTGATGGACAGGGTAATTCACCCCTCCACTTT	CASRRDGQGNSPLHF
13	TRBV6-5	TRBJ1-6	TRBD1	NA	TGTGCCAGCAGAGACAGGGTGACTTCACCCCTCCACTTT	CASRDRVTSPLHF
13	TRBV10-3	TRBJ1-2	NA	NA	TGTGCCATCAGTGAGCCAGGAAACTATGGCTACACCTTC	CAISEPGNYGYTF
17	TRBV11-2	TRBJ2-3	NA	few	TGTGCCAGCAGCTTAGATCAAAATCCAGTTACAACAGATACGCAGTATTTT	CASSLDQNPVTTDTQYF
14	TRBV7-9	TRBJ2-1	NA	NA	TGTGCCAGCAGCCCCTTGGGCAGGGTGGATGAGCAGTTCTTC	CASSPLGRVDEQFF
13	TRBV7-9	TRBJ2-7	NA	few	TGTGCCAGCAGCTTAACTGCTGGCTACGAGCAGTACTTC	CASSLTAGYEQYF
16	TRBV5-1	TRBJ2-7	TRBD1	few	TGCGCCAGCAGCTCTGGGACAGGGGCATATTTCGACGAGCAGTACTTC	CASSSGTGAYFDEQYF
11	TRBV12-3/TRBV12-4	TRBJ2-3	NA	NA	TGTGCCAGCAGCAATACGAATACGCAGTATTTT	CASSNTNTQYF
15	TRBV10-3	TRBJ2-7	TRBD1	once	TGTGCCATCAGTGCCCCCGGGGACAGAACCTACGAGCAGTACTTC	CAISAPGDRTYEQYF
16	TRBV4-1	TRBJ2-7	TRBD1	NA	TGCGCCAGCAGCCAAGAGAATCCGGGACAGTCCTACGAGCAGTACTTC	CASSQENPGQSYEQYF
15	TRBV7-2	TRBJ2-5	TRBD2	few	TGTGGCAGCAGCTTAGGGACTAGCGGGAGTGGGACCCAGTACTTC	CGSSLGTSGSGTQYF
13	TRBV12-3/TRBV12-4	TRBJ2-1	TRBD2	NA	TGTGCCAGCAGTCTAAATGGCGGGAGTGAGCAGTTCTTC	CASSLNGGSEQFF
16	TRBV6-5	TRBJ2-7	NA	few	TGTGCCAGCAGTTATTCCGGGACTTCGAACTTGGATGAGCAGTACTTC	CASSYSGTSNLDEQYF
14	TRBV20-1	TRBJ2-3	TRBD2	NA	TGCAGTGCTAGGGGGGGGAGTGGAACAGATACGCAGTATTTT	CSARGGSGTDTQYF
13	TRBV29-1	TRBJ2-5	NA	NA	TGCAGCGTCGGAGGGGGCGTCCACGAGACCCAGTACTTC	CSVGGGVHETQYF
14	TRBV2	TRBJ1-1	TRBD1	once	TGTGCCAGCAGTGGATTAGGGACAGCTACTGAAGCTTTCTTT	CASSGLGTATEAFF
17	TRBV5-1	TRBJ2-7	TRBD2	NA	TGCGCCAGCAGCTCTGCCCGGACTAGCGGGAATTCCTACGAGCAGTACTTC	CASSSARTSGNSYEQYF
15	TRBV6-5	TRBJ2-7	TRBD2	NA	TGTGCCAGCAGTTCAGCGGGGGGACCTACAGGCGAGCAGTACTTC	CASSSAGGPTGEQYF
11	TRBV12-3/TRBV12-4	TRBJ1-2	TRBD1	NA	TGTGCCAGCAGCAGACAGGGGGGCTACACCTTC	CASSRQGGYTF
14	TRBV4-1	TRBJ2-3	NA	NA	TGCGCCAGCAGCCAAGATGCAGGGACAGATACGCAGTATTTT	CASSQDAGTDTQYF
14	TRBV6-5	TRBJ2-7	TRBD1	few	TGTGCCAGCAGTCCGACGACAGGGCGGTCCGAGCAGTACTTC	CASSPTTGRSEQYF
13	TRBV20-1	TRBJ2-7	TRBD1	NA	TGCAGTGCTGATACCGGGACAGAGTACGAGCAGTACTTC	CSADTGTEYEQYF
16	TRBV12-3/TRBV12-4	TRBJ2-3	NA	few	TGTGCCAGCAGTTTAGCTATAAATATGCCCGCAGATACGCAGTATTTT	CASSLAINMPADTQYF
16	TRBV7-6	TRBJ2-7	TRBD1	NA	TGTGCCAGCAGTCGGACAGGGGGCCAAATCTCCTACGAGCAGTACTTC	CASSRTGGQISYEQYF
13	TRBV6-5	TRBJ2-1	NA	NA	TGTGCCAGCACTTCCCCAGGGGTTTCCGAGCAGTTCTTC	CASTSPGVSEQFF
15	TRBV12-3/TRBV12-4	TRBJ2-1	TRBD1	few	TGTGCCAGCAGTCCGCGGACAGGGGGAGTCAATGAGCAGTTCTTC	CASSPRTGGVNEQFF
15	TRBV20-1	TRBJ2-3	TRBD2	few	TGCAGTGCCAGCGACCTTAGCGGGGCTGGGGATACGCAGTATTTT	CSASDLSGAGDTQYF